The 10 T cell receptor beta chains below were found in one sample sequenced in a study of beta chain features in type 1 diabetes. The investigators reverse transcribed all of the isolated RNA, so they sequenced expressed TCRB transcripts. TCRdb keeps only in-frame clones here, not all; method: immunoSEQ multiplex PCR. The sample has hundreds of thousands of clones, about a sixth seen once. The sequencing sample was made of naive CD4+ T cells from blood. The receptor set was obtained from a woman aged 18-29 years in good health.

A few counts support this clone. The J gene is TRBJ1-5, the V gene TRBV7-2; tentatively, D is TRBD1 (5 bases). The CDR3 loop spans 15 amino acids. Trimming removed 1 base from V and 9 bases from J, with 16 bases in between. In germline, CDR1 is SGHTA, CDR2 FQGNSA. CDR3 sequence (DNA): TGTGCCAGCAGCTTAGGGGGGGACCGCATCAGGCCCCAGCATTTT. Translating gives CASSLGGDRIRPQHF.

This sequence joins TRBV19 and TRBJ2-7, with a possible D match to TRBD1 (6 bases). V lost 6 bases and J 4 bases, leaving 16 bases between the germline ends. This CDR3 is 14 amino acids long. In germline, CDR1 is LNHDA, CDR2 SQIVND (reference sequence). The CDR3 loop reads CASSNSQGKYEQYF. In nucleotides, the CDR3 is TGTGCCAGTAGCAACTCCCAGGGGAAGTACGAGCAGTACTTC. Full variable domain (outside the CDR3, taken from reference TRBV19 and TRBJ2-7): DGGITQSPKYLFRKEGQNVTLSCEQNLNHDAMYWYRQDPGQGLRLIYYSQIVNDFQKGDIAEGYSVSREKKESFPLTVTSAQKNPTAFYLCASSNSQGKYEQYFGPGTRLTVT.

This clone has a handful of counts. Here the CDR3 DNA reads TGCGCCAGCAGCTTTTGGACTAGCGGGAGCTCCTACAATGAGCAGTTCTTC. Amino acid sequence: CASSFWTSGSSYNEQFF. The gene calls are TRBV5-1 and TRBJ2-1, with 13 bases fitting TRBD2. The CDR3 is 17 amino acids. Trimming cost V 2 bases and J 0 bases; bases outside gene matches: 2. Germline assignment: CDR1 SGHRS and CDR2 YFSETQ.

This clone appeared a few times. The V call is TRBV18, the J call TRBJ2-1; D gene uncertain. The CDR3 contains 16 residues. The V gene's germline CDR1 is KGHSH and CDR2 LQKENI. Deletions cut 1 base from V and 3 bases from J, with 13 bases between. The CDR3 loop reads CASSPRARSVYNEQFF. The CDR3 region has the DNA TGTGCCAGCTCACCACGGGCGCGCAGCGTCTACAATGAGCAGTTCTTC.

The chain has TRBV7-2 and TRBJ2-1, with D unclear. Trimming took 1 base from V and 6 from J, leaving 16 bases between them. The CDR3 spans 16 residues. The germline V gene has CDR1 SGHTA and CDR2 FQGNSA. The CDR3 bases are TGTGCCAGCAGCTTAGGTAGGGTGGAGAAGGGCAATGAGCAGTTCTTC. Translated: CASSLGRVEKGNEQFF.

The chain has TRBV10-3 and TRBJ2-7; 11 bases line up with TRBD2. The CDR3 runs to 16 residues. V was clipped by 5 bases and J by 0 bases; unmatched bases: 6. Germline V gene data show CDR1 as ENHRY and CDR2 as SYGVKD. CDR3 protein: CAISNPGTSGSYEQYF. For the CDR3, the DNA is TGTGCCATCAGTAATCCCGGGACTAGCGGCTCCTACGAGCAGTACTTC.

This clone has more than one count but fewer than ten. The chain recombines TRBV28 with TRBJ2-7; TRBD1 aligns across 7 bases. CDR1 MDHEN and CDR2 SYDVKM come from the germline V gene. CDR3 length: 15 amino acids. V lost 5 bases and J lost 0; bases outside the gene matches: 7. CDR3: CASSIPDRSSYEQYF. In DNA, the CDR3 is TGTGCCAGCAGTATCCCGGACAGGAGCTCCTACGAGCAGTACTTC. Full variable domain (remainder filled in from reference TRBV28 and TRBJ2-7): DVKVTQSSRYLVKRTGEKVFLECVQDMDHENMFWYRQDPGLGLRLIYFSYDVKMKEKGDIPEGYSVSREKKERFSLILESASTNQTSMYLCASSIPDRSSYEQYFGPGTRLTVT.

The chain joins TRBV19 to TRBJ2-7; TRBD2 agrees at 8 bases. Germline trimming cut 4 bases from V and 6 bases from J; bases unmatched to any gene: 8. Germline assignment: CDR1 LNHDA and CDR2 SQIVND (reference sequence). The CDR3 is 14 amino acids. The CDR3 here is CASSTGLVPSEQYF. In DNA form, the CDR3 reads TGTGCCAGTAGTACGGGACTAGTGCCAAGCGAGCAGTACTTC.

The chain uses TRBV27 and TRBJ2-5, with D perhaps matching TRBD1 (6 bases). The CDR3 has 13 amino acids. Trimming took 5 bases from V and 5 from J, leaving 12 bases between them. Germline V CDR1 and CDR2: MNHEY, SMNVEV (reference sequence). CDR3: CASSRSGVETQYF. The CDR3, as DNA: TGTGCCAGCAGTCGCTCAGGGGTGGAGACCCAGTACTTC.

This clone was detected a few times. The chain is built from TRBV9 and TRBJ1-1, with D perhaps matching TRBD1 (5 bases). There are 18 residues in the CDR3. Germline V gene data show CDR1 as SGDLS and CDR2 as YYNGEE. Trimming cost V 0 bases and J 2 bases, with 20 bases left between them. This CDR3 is CASSVDDSFLRVNTEAFF. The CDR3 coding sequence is TGTGCCAGCAGCGTAGATGACAGTTTCCTTCGGGTAAACACTGAAGCTTTCTTT.